These 3 T cell receptor beta chains came from one sample sequenced in a study of blood T cell repertoires in COVID-19. The data were produced by immunoSEQ multiplex PCR, yet TCRdb's version contains in-frame clones alone and is incomplete. Among around 370,000 clones, roughly 86% were seen once, and the ten largest hold about 7%. The sample taken for sequencing was peripheral blood. The receptors shown here come from a woman aged 65 to 85 with COVID-19, enrolled during active disease.

V gene TRBV10-3 combines with J gene TRBJ2-3; 9 bases are shared with TRBD2. The ends lost 3 bases at V and 6 bases at J; junction bases unmatched: 7. Germline V gene data show CDR1 as ENHRY and CDR2 as SYGVKD. CDR3 length: 15 amino acids. In nucleotides, the CDR3 is TGTGCCATCAGTGAACCAGCGGGGGGTTCGGATACGCAGTATTTT. It is translated as CAISEPAGGSDTQYF.

This clone showed up many times. The chain uses TRBV5-6 and TRBJ1-2, with D unresolved. The CDR3 has 11 amino acids. CDR1 and CDR2 (germline): SGHDT, YYEEEE. V was clipped by 3 bases and J by 7 bases, with 7 bases between them. CDR3 coding DNA: TGTGCCAGCAGCTCGTACTTTGGCTACACCTTC. It yields the protein CASSSYFGYTF. Together with reference TRBV5-6 and TRBJ1-2, the CDR3 gives the full variable domain: DAGVTQSPTHLIKTRGQQVTLRCSPKSGHDTVSWYQQALGQGPQFIFQYYEEEERQRGNFPDRFSGHQFPNYSSELNVNALLLGDSALYLCASSSYFGYTFGSGTRLTVV.

This clone was detected only once. The genes are TRBV5-8 and TRBJ2-3; 10 bases line up with TRBD1. CDR1 and CDR2 from the germline V gene are SGHTS and YDEGEE. This CDR3 comprises 16 residues. V shed 5 bases, J shed 1 base, and the junction held 7 bases outside the gene matches. CDR3 DNA: TGTGCCAGCAGGTACGGGACAGGGGATGGCACAGATACGCAGTATTTT. Its translation is CASRYGTGDGTDTQYF.